Following are 27 T cell receptor beta chains from one sample sequenced in a study of blood T cell repertoires in COVID-19. TCRdb's table, derived via immunoSEQ multiplex PCR, lists solely in-frame clones and lacks some. Of 220,000 or so clones detected, under 90% appear once; the ten largest clones hold 5.1%. Sequenced sample: peripheral blood. The receptor set was obtained from a woman aged 55-69 years who had recovered from COVID-19.

Comment on this clone: The sample carries other DNA sequences with the same CDR3. The chain joins TRBV19 to TRBJ1-1; D is possibly TRBD1 (6 bases). This CDR3 region has 14 residues. Germline V gives CDR1 LNHDA, CDR2 SQIVND (reference sequence). The germline V and J ends were trimmed by 7 bases and 4 bases, with 16 bases remaining between them. The CDR3, as DNA: TGTGCCAGTATTAACCAGGGGTGGAGCACTGAAGCTTTCTTT. It translates to CASINQGWSTEAFF.

The chain links TRBV5-1 to TRBJ2-3; D is unresolved. CDR1 SGHRS and CDR2 YFSETQ come from the germline V gene. The V gene lost 1 base and the J gene lost 4 bases, with 4 bases spanning the gap. There are 12 residues in the CDR3. The CDR3 DNA reads TGCGCCAGCAGCTTGCGCGCAGATACGCAGTATTTT. Amino acid sequence: CASSLRADTQYF.

V is TRBV29-1 and J is TRBJ2-2; TRBD1 agrees at 7 bases. J lost 4 bases, V lost 3 bases, and 2 bases had no gene match. This CDR3 comprises 13 residues. The germline gives CDR1 SQVTM, CDR2 ANQGSEA. The CDR3 loop reads CSVDTGVTGELFF. CDR3 DNA sequence: TGCAGCGTTGACACAGGGGTCACCGGGGAGCTGTTTTTT.

The rearrangement joins TRBV6-2 or TRBV6-3 to TRBJ2-5, with 8 positions matching TRBD2. The junction had 11 bases not matched to a gene; V was cut back by 2 bases and J by 9 bases. From germline, CDR1 is MNHEY and CDR2 SVGEGT. This CDR3 spans 15 amino acids. CDR3 coding DNA: TGTGCCAGCAGTTACCTCGGGGGGGGCCGAGGGGCCCAGTACTTC. Translated, it gives CASSYLGGGRGAQYF.

V gene TRBV2 combines with J gene TRBJ2-5, with TRBD2 identical over 12 bases. Per the germline V gene, CDR1 is SNHLY and CDR2 is FYNNEI. The ends lost 2 bases at V and 3 bases at J; junction bases unmatched: 10. The CDR3 is made up of 18 amino acids. The CDR3 DNA reads TGTGCCAGCAGTGAATCAGTGACTAGCGGGGGCCCCGAAGAGACCCAGTACTTC. Amino acids: CASSESVTSGGPEETQYF.

This clone was recorded only once. V and J are TRBV11-2 and TRBJ1-1; 9 nucleotides match TRBD1. V lost 7 bases and J lost 5; bases outside the gene matches: 8. Germline V lookup: CDR1 SGHAT, CDR2 FQNNGV. The CDR3 loop spans 14 amino acids. The CDR3 bases are TGTGCCAGCATCCACAGGGGGCTGGGAACTGAAGCTTTCTTT. It encodes CASIHRGLGTEAFF.

The chain recombines TRBV19 with TRBJ1-2; TRBD1 aligns across 7 bases. Per the germline V gene, CDR1 is LNHDA and CDR2 is SQIVND (reference sequence). Trimming at V came to 5 bases and at J to 2 bases, leaving 8 bases not matched to a gene. The CDR3 is 15 residues long. CDR3 in amino acids: CASSSSTGPNYGYTF. The CDR3 DNA is TGTGCCAGTAGTTCATCGACAGGGCCAAACTATGGCTACACCTTC.

This CDR3 is CASSLVVGTISYEQYF. The CDR3 bases are TGTGCCAGCAGCTTAGTGGTAGGGACAATAAGCTACGAGCAGTACTTC. The V call is TRBV7-2, the J call TRBJ2-7, with D possibly TRBD1 on 6 matching bases. V was clipped by 1 base and J by 3 bases, with 16 bases between them. This CDR3 contains 16 residues. In germline, CDR1 is SGHTA, CDR2 FQGNSA. The full variable domain, rest sourced from reference TRBV7-2 and TRBJ2-7, is GAGVSQSPSNKVTEKGKDVELRCDPISGHTALYWYRQSLGQGLEFLIYFQGNSAPDKSGLPSDRFSAERTGGSVSTLTIQRTQQEDSAVYLCASSLVVGTISYEQYFGPGTRLTVT.

V gene TRBV7-9 combines with J gene TRBJ1-2, with D unresolved. The CDR3 sequence is 11 residues long. V was cut by 0 bases and J by 11 bases, with 7 bases left in between. The germline V gene encodes CDR1 SEHNR and CDR2 FQNEAQ (reference sequence). CDR3 coding DNA: TGTGCCAGCAGCTTAGCCCTAGCTTACACCTTC. Encoded protein: CASSLALAYTF.

There are a few counts of this clone. The V and J genes are TRBV19 and TRBJ2-5; TRBD2 aligns across 12 bases. V shed 5 bases and J 4 bases; nucleotides not matched to a gene: 5. This CDR3 comprises 15 residues. Germline V gene data show CDR1 as LNHDA and CDR2 as SQIVND (reference sequence). CDR3 DNA: TGTGCCAGTAGTCCCCTAGCGGGGGGGCGAGAGACCCAGTACTTC. Translation: CASSPLAGGRETQYF.

V gene TRBV5-4 combines with J gene TRBJ1-6, with TRBD1 matching 7 bases. Unmatched junction bases numbered 8, after V lost 0 bases and J lost 8 bases. The CDR3 runs to 16 residues. Germline V CDR1 and CDR2: SGHNT, YYREEE (reference sequence). CDR3 residues: CASSLASGGTDSPLHF. CDR3 sequence (DNA): TGTGCCAGCAGCTTGGCCTCAGGGGGGACGGATTCACCCCTCCACTTT. Based on the CDR3 plus reference TRBV5-4 and TRBJ1-6, the full variable domain is ETGVTQSPTHLIKTRGQQVTLRCSSQSGHNTVSWYQQALGQGPQFIFQYYREEENGRGNFPPRFSGLQFPNYSSELNVNALELDDSALYLCASSLASGGTDSPLHFGNGTRLTVT.

J is TRBJ2-3 and V is TRBV21-1; TRBD2 is taken as the D call from the table, unchecked against the DNA. TRBV21-1 is recorded as a pseudogene. The CDR3 runs to 17 residues. CDR3 region: CASSKSPRGVCTDTQYF. CDR3 DNA: TGTGCCAGCAGCAAATCTCCTCGGGGAGTATGCACAGATACGCAGTATTTT.

This chain joins TRBV5-4 and TRBJ2-5, with 8 nucleotides matching TRBD2. Germline lookup yields CDR1 SGHNT and CDR2 YYREEE (reference sequence). The V and J ends lost 4 bases and 4 bases, in that order; junction bases with no gene match: 6. The CDR3 has 14 residues. The CDR3 spells CASSDGGARETQYF. CDR3 coding DNA: TGTGCCAGCAGCGACGGGGGGGCTCGAGAGACCCAGTACTTC.

This chain joins TRBV11-2 and TRBJ2-3; tentative D call: TRBD2 (6 bases). Trimming stripped 4 bases from V and 2 bases from J, with 13 bases between. Looked up from germline, CDR1 is SGHAT and CDR2 is FQNNGV. The CDR3 consists of 15 residues. Written as DNA, the CDR3 is TGTGCCAGCAGCTCGGTGGGGGGTCTCACAGATACGCAGTATTTT. Translation gives CASSSVGGLTDTQYF. Together with reference TRBV11-2 and TRBJ2-3, the CDR3 gives the full variable domain: EAGVAQSPRYKIIEKRQSVAFWCNPISGHATLYWYQQILGQGPKLLIQFQNNGVVDDSQLPKDRFSAERLKGVDSTLKIQPAKLEDSAVYLCASSSVGGLTDTQYFGPGTRLTVL.

This chain joins TRBV25-1 and TRBJ2-7, with 7 nucleotides matching TRBD2. Trimming took 1 base from V and 2 from J; bases not matched to a gene: 5. This CDR3 spans 15 amino acids. Per germline, CDR1 MGHDK and CDR2 SYGVNS. The CDR3 spells CASSEFTSAAYEQYF. The CDR3 DNA reads TGTGCCAGCAGTGAATTTACTAGCGCTGCCTACGAGCAGTACTTC.

This clone was detected only a few times. The chain employs TRBV27 and TRBJ1-6; D remains unclear. Germline values: CDR1 MNHEY, CDR2 SMNVEV (reference sequence). The CDR3 sequence is 14 residues long. Trimming took off 5 bases at V and 12 bases at J, with 17 bases between the two ends. The CDR3 nucleotides are TGTGCCAGCAGTCCCCTCCGATCTTTAGAACCCCTCCACTTT. It encodes CASSPLRSLEPLHF.

This sequence joins TRBV5-1 and TRBJ2-7, with TRBD2 as a possible D gene (6 bases). The CDR3 is 11 residues long. Germline CDR1 is SGHRS and CDR2 is YFSETQ. V was trimmed by 5 bases and J by 7 bases, leaving 10 bases between them. CDR3 bases: TGCGCCAGCAGGGAGGGAGTGGAGCAGTACTTC. This encodes CASREGVEQYF. Complete variable domain (other parts from reference TRBV5-1 and TRBJ2-7): KAGVTQTPRYLIKTRGQQVTLSCSPISGHRSVSWYQQTPGQGLQFLFEYFSETQRNKGNFPGRFSGRQFSNSRSEMNVSTLELGDSALYLCASREGVEQYFGPGTRLTVT.

The chain links TRBV5-6 to TRBJ2-1, with D perhaps TRBD2 (5 bases). Germline CDR1 is SGHDT and CDR2 is YYEEEE. V was shortened by 4 bases and J by 9 bases, with 11 bases between the two germline ends. This CDR3 has 12 residues. Written as DNA, the CDR3 is TGTGCCAGCAGCCGATTTACTAGTGAGCAGTTCTTC. Translated, it gives CASSRFTSEQFF.

The chain carries TRBV11-3 and TRBJ2-1; D is unclear. This CDR3 comprises 13 residues. V shed 1 base and J shed 3 bases, with 4 bases lying between them. The germline CDR1 and CDR2 sequences are SGHNT and YENEEA. CDR3 sequence reads: CASSLASYNEQFF. CDR3 nucleotide sequence: TGTGCCAGCAGCTTAGCGAGCTACAATGAGCAGTTCTTC.

This clone turned up a few times. V usage is TRBV5-8 and J usage is TRBJ1-6; TRBD1 is a possible D gene (5 bases). V was shortened by 0 bases and J by 7 bases, with 8 bases between the two germline ends. CDR1 SGHTS and CDR2 YDEGEE come from the germline V gene. This CDR3 has 14 amino acids. CDR3 in amino acids: CASSLAGLNSPLHF. CDR3 in DNA: TGTGCCAGCAGCTTGGCAGGGCTAAATTCACCCCTCCACTTT.

The CDR3 DNA is TGTGCCAGCAGCTTCAGCGGGGGGGCGGTAGATACGCAGTATTTT. This sequence encodes CASSFSGGAVDTQYF. The V call is TRBV7-9, the J call TRBJ2-3; 10 bases are a match to TRBD2. The CDR3 extends over 15 amino acids. Germline V gives CDR1 SEHNR, CDR2 FQNEAQ (reference sequence). The J segment lost 5 bases and the V segment lost 3 bases, leaving 5 bases of the junction unmatched.

The rearrangement joins TRBV5-1 to TRBJ2-5; 9 positions match TRBD2. The V segment lost 4 bases and the J segment 7 bases; nucleotides outside the gene matches: 11. This CDR3 comprises 15 residues. In germline, CDR1 is SGHRS, CDR2 YFSETQ. The CDR3 region is CASSLASGEPGTQYF. CDR3 nucleotides: TGCGCCAGCAGCCTAGCTAGCGGGGAACCAGGGACCCAGTACTTC.

CDR3 amino acids: CASSPLRTGNTEAFF. DNA for the CDR3: TGTGCCAGCAGCCCGCTCAGGACAGGGAACACTGAAGCTTTCTTT. This rearrangement joins TRBV5-5 to TRBJ1-1; 7 bases are shared with TRBD1. CDR1 is SGHKS and CDR2 is YYEKEE in the germline V gene (reference sequence). CDR3 length: 15 residues. V trimming: 4 bases; J trimming: 1 base; junction bases outside the gene matches: 7.

V usage is TRBV6-1 and J usage is TRBJ2-3; D is possibly TRBD2 (5 bases). The CDR3 totals 13 residues. V lost 1 base and J lost 4, with 6 bases in between. Germline V gene sequence: CDR1 MNHNS, CDR2 SASEGT. CDR3 loop: CASSEDGADTQYF. DNA for the CDR3: TGTGCCAGCAGTGAAGACGGGGCAGATACGCAGTATTTT.

This clone was counted between two and nine times. The chain has TRBV5-1 and TRBJ1-1; D unclear. This CDR3 spans 13 amino acids. Germline V gene lookup returns CDR1 SGHRS and CDR2 YFSETQ. V gave up 3 bases and J gave up 5 bases, with 11 bases separating them. The CDR3 here is CASSYQVKTEAFF. The DNA for the CDR3 is TGCGCCAGCAGCTACCAGGTAAAGACTGAAGCTTTCTTT. The complete variable domain, with remaining parts taken from reference TRBV5-1 and TRBJ1-1, reads KAGVTQTPRYLIKTRGQQVTLSCSPISGHRSVSWYQQTPGQGLQFLFEYFSETQRNKGNFPGRFSGRQFSNSRSEMNVSTLELGDSALYLCASSYQVKTEAFFGQGTRLTVV.

The CDR3 nucleotides are TGTGCCAGTAGTTTCTCGTCGGGGTTCGGGGAGCTGTTTTTT. Its translation: CASSFSSGFGELFF. The chain combines TRBV19 with TRBJ2-2, with D possibly TRBD2 on 5 matching bases. V gave up 5 bases and J gave up 7 bases, with 14 bases separating them. Per the germline V gene, CDR1 is LNHDA and CDR2 is SQIVND (reference sequence). CDR3 length equals 14 residues.

The chain employs TRBV18 and TRBJ2-3; possible D gene TRBD2, 5 bases. From germline, CDR1 is KGHSH and CDR2 LQKENI. Trimming pared 2 bases from V and 0 bases from J, leaving 12 bases between. The CDR3 is 16 amino acids. CDR3 in DNA: TGTGCCAGCTCACCAACTAGAAGCGGTAGCACAGATACGCAGTATTTT. Protein: CASSPTRSGSTDTQYF.